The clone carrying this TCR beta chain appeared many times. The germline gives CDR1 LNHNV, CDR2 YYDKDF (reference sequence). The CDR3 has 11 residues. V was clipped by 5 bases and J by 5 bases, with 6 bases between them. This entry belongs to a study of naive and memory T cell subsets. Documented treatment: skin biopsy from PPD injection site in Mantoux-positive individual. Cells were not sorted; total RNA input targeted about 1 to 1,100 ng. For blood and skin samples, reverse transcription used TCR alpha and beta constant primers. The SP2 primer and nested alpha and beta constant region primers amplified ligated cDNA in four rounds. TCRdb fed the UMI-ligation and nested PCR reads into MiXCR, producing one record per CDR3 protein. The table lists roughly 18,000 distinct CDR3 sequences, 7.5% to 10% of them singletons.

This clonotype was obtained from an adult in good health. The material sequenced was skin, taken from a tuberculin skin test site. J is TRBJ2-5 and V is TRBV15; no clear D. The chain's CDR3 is CATSYSETQYF. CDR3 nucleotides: TGTGCCACCAGCTATTCCGAGACCCAGTACTTC. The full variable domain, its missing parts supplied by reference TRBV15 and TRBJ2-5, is DAMVIQNPRYQVTQFGKPVTLSCSQTLNHNVMYWYQQKSSQAPKLLFHYYDKDFNNEADTPDNFQSRRPNTSFCFLDIRSPGLGDTAMYLCATSYSETQYFGPGTRLLVL.